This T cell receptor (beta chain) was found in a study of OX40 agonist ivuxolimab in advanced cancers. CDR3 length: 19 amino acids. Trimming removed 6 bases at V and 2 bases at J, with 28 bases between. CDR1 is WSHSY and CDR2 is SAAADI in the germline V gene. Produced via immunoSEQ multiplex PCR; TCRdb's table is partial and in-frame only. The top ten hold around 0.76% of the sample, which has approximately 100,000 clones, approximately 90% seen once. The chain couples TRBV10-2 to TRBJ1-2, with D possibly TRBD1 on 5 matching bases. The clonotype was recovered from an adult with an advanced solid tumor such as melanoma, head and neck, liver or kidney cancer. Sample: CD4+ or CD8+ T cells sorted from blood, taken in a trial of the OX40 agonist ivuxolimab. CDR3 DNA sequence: TGCGCCAGCAGGGAACACCTTGACAGCCTTACCTATACGAACTATGGCTACACCTTC. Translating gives CASREHLDSLTYTNYGYTF.